Listed here are 21 T cell receptor beta chains from one sample, sequenced in a study of CD8 T cells in Susac syndrome. RNA, at 0.5 to 1 ug, was reverse transcribed with random hexamers. TCRdb re-called the immunoSEQ multiplex PCR reads through MiXCR, storing one row per CDR3 protein. The data hold some 140,000 distinct CDR3 sequences, with just under 95% observed a single time. Sequencing input: CD8+ T cells from PBMCs. The origin of the receptors is a human donor with Susac syndrome.

The CDR3 is CASSELGFMNEQYF. The CDR3 nucleotides are TGTGCCAGCAGCGAGCTGGGGTTTATGAACGAGCAGTACTTC. This chain joins TRBV3-1 and TRBJ2-7, with D hard to call. Trimming left V 5 bases short and J 5 bases short, with 16 bases between. The CDR3 covers 14 residues. From germline, CDR1 is LGHDT and CDR2 YNNKEL (reference sequence).

This chain links TRBV6-5 with TRBJ1-1; D gene unclear. This CDR3 region has 13 residues. From germline, CDR1 is MNHEY and CDR2 SVGAGI. V lost 4 bases to trimming and J lost 0 bases, with 6 bases between them. The CDR3 bases are TGTGCCAGCAGTTGGACGGTGAACACTGAAGCTTTCTTT. Its protein product is CASSWTVNTEAFF.

CDR3 nucleotides: TGCAGCGTACCTTCAGACAGGCTATACGAGCAGTACTTC. Its protein is CSVPSDRLYEQYF. The J gene is TRBJ2-7, the V gene TRBV29-1; possible D gene TRBD1, 6 bases. Germline values: CDR1 SQVTM, CDR2 ANQGSEA. The CDR3 consists of 13 residues. Trimming stripped 6 bases from V and 4 bases from J, with 16 bases between.

This rearrangement joins TRBV29-1 to TRBJ2-7, with TRBD2 as a possible D gene (5 bases). V lost 8 bases, J lost 4 bases, and 15 bases lay in between. CDR3 length: 12 amino acids. The germline V gene has CDR1 SQVTM and CDR2 ANQGSEA. CDR3 region: CSLVKGDYEQYF. The CDR3 nucleotides read TGCAGCCTAGTAAAGGGAGATTACGAGCAGTACTTC.

This chain links TRBV27 with TRBJ2-4; D is possibly TRBD2 (6 bases). This CDR3 has 15 residues. V dropped 5 bases and J dropped 0 bases, with 11 bases sitting between them. Germline CDR1 MNHEY, CDR2 SMNVEV (reference sequence). CDR3 residues: CASSPRGGAKNIQYF. The CDR3 bases are TGTGCCAGCAGTCCCCGGGGAGGAGCCAAAAACATTCAGTACTTC.

The chain uses TRBV24-1 and TRBJ2-1, with 10 positions matching TRBD2. Germline V gene sequence: CDR1 KGHDR, CDR2 SFDVKD. V lost 4 bases, J lost 8 bases, and 13 bases stayed unmatched. CDR3 length: 17 amino acids. In nucleotides, the CDR3 is TGTGCCACCAGTGACCAGGGTCTAGCGGGAGCCGGAGATGAGCAGTTCTTC. It is translated as CATSDQGLAGAGDEQFF.

V usage is TRBV27 and J usage is TRBJ2-7, with 7 bases identical to TRBD1. Unmatched junction bases numbered 4, after V lost 2 bases and J lost 3 bases. CDR3 length: 14 residues. CDR1 is MNHEY, CDR2 SMNVEV, per germline (reference sequence). CDR3 amino acids: CASSLMAGGYEQYF. CDR3 sequence (DNA): TGTGCCAGCAGTTTAATGGCAGGGGGCTACGAGCAGTACTTC.

This chain joins TRBV9 and TRBJ2-7; 7 bases match TRBD1. The ends lost 7 bases at V and 4 bases at J; junction bases unmatched: 14. Germline V lookup: CDR1 SGDLS, CDR2 YYNGEE. The CDR3 extends over 15 amino acids. The CDR3, as DNA: TGTGCCAGCTCAGCAGGGGGTAATTCGGCTTACGAGCAGTACTTC. It translates to CASSAGGNSAYEQYF.

J is TRBJ2-2 and V is TRBV6-1, with D perhaps being TRBD1 or TRBD2 (5 bases each). V dropped 3 bases and J dropped 4 bases, with 9 bases sitting between them. The CDR3 length is 14 residues. From germline, CDR1 is MNHNS and CDR2 SASEGT. Here the CDR3 reads CASSDGTPTGELFF. CDR3 nucleotide sequence: TGTGCCAGCAGTGATGGGACGCCCACCGGGGAGCTGTTTTTT.

The chain uses TRBV5-1 and TRBJ2-7, with 11 bases identical to TRBD1. This CDR3 has 15 amino acids. Per the germline V gene, CDR1 is SGHRS and CDR2 is YFSETQ. J was trimmed by 7 bases and V by 4 bases; bases with no gene match: 10. The CDR3 sequence: CASSTPGQGVEEQYF. The CDR3 nucleotides are TGCGCCAGCAGCACCCCGGGACAGGGGGTAGAGGAGCAGTACTTC.

The chain carries TRBV30 and TRBJ1-1; no firm D call. The CDR3 loop spans 11 amino acids. CDR1 GTSNPN and CDR2 SVGIG come from the germline V gene (reference sequence). Trimming took 5 bases from V and 4 from J, leaving 8 bases between them. Here the CDR3 DNA reads TGTGCCTGGGGGCTGAGCACTGAAGCTTTCTTT. This translates into CAWGLSTEAFF.

The V call is TRBV11-2, the J call TRBJ2-7; 7 bases fit TRBD1. This CDR3 region has 13 residues. V lost 6 bases, J lost 5 bases, and 7 bases stayed unmatched. Germline CDR1 and CDR2: SGHAT and FQNNGV. CDR3 in amino acids: CASSKTGRNEQYF. CDR3 bases: TGTGCCAGCAGTAAGACAGGGCGAAACGAGCAGTACTTC.

This rearrangement joins TRBV30 to TRBJ2-1, with TRBD2 as a possible D gene (5 bases). This CDR3 region has 12 residues. Per the germline V gene, CDR1 is GTSNPN and CDR2 is SVGIG (reference sequence). V was clipped by 1 base and J by 13 bases, with 14 bases between them. DNA for the CDR3: TGTGCCTGGAGTGACCTTAGAGGAGGTCAGTTCTTC. It is translated as CAWSDLRGGQFF.

V usage is TRBV3-1 and J usage is TRBJ2-7; D may correspond to TRBD1 or TRBD2 (5 bases each). Germline values: CDR1 LGHDT, CDR2 YNNKEL (reference sequence). The CDR3 has 16 residues. Deletions cut 0 bases from V and 2 bases from J, with 14 bases between. The CDR3 region is CASSQEGGQGAYEQYF. CDR3 DNA: TGTGCCAGCAGCCAAGAAGGTGGGCAGGGAGCCTACGAGCAGTACTTC.

V and J are TRBV12-3 or TRBV12-4 and TRBJ2-5; D unresolved. V was pared by 4 bases and J by 3 bases, with 9 bases between. There are 13 residues in the CDR3. As DNA, the CDR3 is TGTGCCAGCAGTTCTGGGTCGGAAGAGACCCAGTACTTC. It is translated as CASSSGSEETQYF.

CDR3 in DNA: TGCAGTGCTATTACAGGGGGCGGCGAGCAGTACTTC. Its translation: CSAITGGGEQYF. The genes are TRBV20-1 and TRBJ2-7, with TRBD1 matching 9 bases. The CDR3 spans 12 residues. Germline V gene data show CDR1 as DFQATT and CDR2 as SNEGSKA (reference sequence). The trim removed 4 bases at V and 6 bases at J, leaving 4 bases unmatched.

The rearrangement links TRBV3-1 to TRBJ1-1; D is undetermined. V was cut by 8 bases and J by 1 base, with 11 bases left in between. CDR3 size: 13 residues. Germline V gene data show CDR1 as LGHDT and CDR2 as YNNKEL (reference sequence). The CDR3 sequence: CASVPGGNTEAFF. The CDR3, as DNA: TGTGCCAGCGTACCGGGAGGGAACACTGAAGCTTTCTTT.

The rearrangement uses TRBV12-5 and TRBJ2-1; TRBD1 is a possible D gene (6 bases). This CDR3 region has 11 residues. Germline values: CDR1 LGHNT, CDR2 FRNRAP. The V end was cut by 6 bases, the J end by 8 bases, with 8 bases between. CDR3 in amino acids: CASGRGYEQFF. The CDR3 bases are TGTGCTAGTGGCAGGGGCTATGAGCAGTTCTTC.

The chain recombines TRBV6-6 with TRBJ2-2; D unclear. Germline CDR1 reads MNHNY; CDR2 reads SVGAGI (reference sequence). V lost 5 bases to trimming and J lost 7 bases, with 14 bases between them. This CDR3 contains 14 residues. The CDR3 protein is CASSPTEDGGELFF. In DNA form, the CDR3 reads TGTGCCAGCAGTCCCACCGAGGATGGCGGGGAGCTGTTTTTT.

The chain joins TRBV9 to TRBJ2-7; TRBD1 matches at 9 bases. The CDR3 spans 14 residues. Germline V gene data show CDR1 as SGDLS and CDR2 as YYNGEE. With 3 bases clipped from V and 3 bases from J, the junction kept 4 bases outside the gene matches. As DNA, the CDR3 is TGTGCCAGCAGCGCGGGACAGGGTGGCTACGAGCAGTACTTC. Its protein is CASSAGQGGYEQYF.

The J gene is TRBJ2-7, the V gene TRBV4-1; 11 bases align to TRBD2. From germline, CDR1 is MGHRA and CDR2 YSYEKL. CDR3 length: 18 amino acids. V lost 1 base to trimming and J lost 3 bases; unmatched junction nucleotides: 11. This chain's CDR3 is CASSQGVGTSGRIYEQYF. As DNA, the CDR3 is TGCGCCAGCAGCCAAGGGGTCGGGACTAGCGGTAGAATCTACGAGCAGTACTTC.